The sequence of this T cell receptor beta chain was determined in a study of long-term antiretroviral therapy in people with HIV. The immunoSEQ assay was v3.0, run at survey level. TCRdb's table, derived via immunoSEQ multiplex PCR, lists solely in-frame clones and lacks some. The profile shows some 28,000 clones, around 89% of them singletons. V was cut by 1 base and J by 5 bases, with 18 bases left in between. Per germline, CDR1 LGHNA and CDR2 YSLEER. This CDR3 is built from 17 residues. The material was unsorted PBMCs, obtained 0.5 years after starting antiretroviral therapy. The V call is TRBV4-3, the J call TRBJ2-1; perhaps TRBD1 as D (5 bases). The sequence was obtained from a woman between 18 and 29 years old with HIV. The CDR3 loop is CASSQGKNRPLHNEQFF. For the CDR3, the DNA is TGCGCCAGCAGCCAAGGGAAGAACAGGCCTCTCCACAATGAGCAGTTCTTC.